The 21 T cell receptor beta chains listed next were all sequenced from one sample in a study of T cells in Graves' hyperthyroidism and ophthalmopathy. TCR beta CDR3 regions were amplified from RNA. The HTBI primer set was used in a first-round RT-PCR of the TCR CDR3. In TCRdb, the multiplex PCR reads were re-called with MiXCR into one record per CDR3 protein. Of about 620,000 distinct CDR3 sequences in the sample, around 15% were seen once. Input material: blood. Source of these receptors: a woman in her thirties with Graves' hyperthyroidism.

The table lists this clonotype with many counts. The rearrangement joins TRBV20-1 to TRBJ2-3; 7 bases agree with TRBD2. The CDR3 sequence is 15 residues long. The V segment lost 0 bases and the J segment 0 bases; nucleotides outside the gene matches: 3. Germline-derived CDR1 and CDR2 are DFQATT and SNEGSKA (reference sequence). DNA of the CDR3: TGCAGTGCTAGAGATGCTAGCGGTAGCACAGATACGCAGTATTTT. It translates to CSARDASGSTDTQYF.

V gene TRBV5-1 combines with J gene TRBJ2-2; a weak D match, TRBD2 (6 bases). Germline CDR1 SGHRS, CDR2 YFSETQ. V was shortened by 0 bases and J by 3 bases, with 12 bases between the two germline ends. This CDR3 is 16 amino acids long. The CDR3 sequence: CASSLAGGLDTGELFF. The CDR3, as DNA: TGCGCCAGCAGCTTGGCCGGGGGTCTCGACACCGGGGAGCTGTTTTTT.

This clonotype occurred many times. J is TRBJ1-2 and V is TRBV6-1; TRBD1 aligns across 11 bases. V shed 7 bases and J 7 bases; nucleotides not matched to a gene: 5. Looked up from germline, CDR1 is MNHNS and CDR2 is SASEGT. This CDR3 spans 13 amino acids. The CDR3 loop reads CASTRDRGGGYTF. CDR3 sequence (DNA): TGTGCCAGCACCAGGGACAGGGGGGGTGGCTACACCTTC.

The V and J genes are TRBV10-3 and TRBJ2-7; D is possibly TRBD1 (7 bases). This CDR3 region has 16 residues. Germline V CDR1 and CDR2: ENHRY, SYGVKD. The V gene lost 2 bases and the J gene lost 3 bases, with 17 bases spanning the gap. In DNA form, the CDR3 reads TGTGCCATCAGTGAGGGGATCCAGGGGGGACTCTACGAGCAGTACTTC. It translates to CAISEGIQGGLYEQYF.

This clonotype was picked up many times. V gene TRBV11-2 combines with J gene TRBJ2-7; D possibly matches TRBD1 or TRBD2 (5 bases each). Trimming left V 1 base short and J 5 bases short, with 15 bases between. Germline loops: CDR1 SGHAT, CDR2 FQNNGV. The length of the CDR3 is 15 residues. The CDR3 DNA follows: TGTGCCAGCAGCTTAGTGAGGGGTTTCTTCCACGAGCAGTACTTC. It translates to CASSLVRGFFHEQYF.

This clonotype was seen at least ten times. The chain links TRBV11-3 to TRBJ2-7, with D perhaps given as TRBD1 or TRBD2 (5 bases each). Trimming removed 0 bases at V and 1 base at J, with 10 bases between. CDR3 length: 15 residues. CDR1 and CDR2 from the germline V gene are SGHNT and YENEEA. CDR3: CASSLESGPSYEQYF. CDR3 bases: TGTGCCAGCAGCTTAGAATCGGGACCTTCCTACGAGCAGTACTTC.

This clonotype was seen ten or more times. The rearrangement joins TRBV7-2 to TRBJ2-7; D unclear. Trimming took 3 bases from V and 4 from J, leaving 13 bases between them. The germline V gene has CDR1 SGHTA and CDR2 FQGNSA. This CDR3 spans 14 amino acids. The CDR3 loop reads CASSFPGRNYEQYF. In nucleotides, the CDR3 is TGTGCCAGCAGCTTCCCGGGTCGCAATTACGAGCAGTACTTC. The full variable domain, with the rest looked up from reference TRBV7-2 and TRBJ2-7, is GAGVSQSPSNKVTEKGKDVELRCDPISGHTALYWYRQSLGQGLEFLIYFQGNSAPDKSGLPSDRFSAERTGGSVSTLTIQRTQQEDSAVYLCASSFPGRNYEQYFGPGTRLTVT.

CDR3 residues: CASSLKKGGSYEQYF. For the CDR3, the DNA is TGTGCCAGCAGTTTAAAGAAGGGAGGCTCCTACGAGCAGTACTTC. The gene calls are TRBV28 and TRBJ2-7; tentatively, D is TRBD2 (6 bases). V was trimmed by 2 bases and J by 0 bases, leaving 11 bases between them. This CDR3 region has 15 residues. The germline V gene encodes CDR1 MDHEN and CDR2 SYDVKM.

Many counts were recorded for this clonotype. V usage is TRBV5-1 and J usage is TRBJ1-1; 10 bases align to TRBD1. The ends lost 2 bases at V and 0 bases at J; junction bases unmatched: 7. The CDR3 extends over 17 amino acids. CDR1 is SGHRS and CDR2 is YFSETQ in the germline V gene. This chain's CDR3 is CASSLRTGGTLNTEAFF. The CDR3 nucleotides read TGCGCCAGCAGCTTACGGACAGGGGGAACGTTGAACACTGAAGCTTTCTTT.

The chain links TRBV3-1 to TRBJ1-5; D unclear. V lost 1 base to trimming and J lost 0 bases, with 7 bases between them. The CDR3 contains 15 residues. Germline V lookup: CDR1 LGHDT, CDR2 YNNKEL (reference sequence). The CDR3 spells CASSQVVLSNQPQHF. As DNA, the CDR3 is TGTGCCAGCAGCCAAGTGGTACTTAGCAATCAGCCCCAGCATTTT.

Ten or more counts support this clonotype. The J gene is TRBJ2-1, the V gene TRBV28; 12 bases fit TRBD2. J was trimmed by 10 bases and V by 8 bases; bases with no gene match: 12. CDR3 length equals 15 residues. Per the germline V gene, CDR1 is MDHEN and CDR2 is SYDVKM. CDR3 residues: CASSSLAGGPPEQFF. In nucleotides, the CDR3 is TGTGCCAGCTCATCCCTAGCGGGAGGGCCCCCCGAGCAGTTCTTC.

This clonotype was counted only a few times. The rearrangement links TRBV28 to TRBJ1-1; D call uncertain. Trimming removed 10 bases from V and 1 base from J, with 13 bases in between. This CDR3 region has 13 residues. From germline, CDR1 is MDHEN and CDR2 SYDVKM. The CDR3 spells CATTNTRNTEAFF. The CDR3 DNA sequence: TGTGCCACCACTAATACCAGGAACACTGAAGCTTTCTTT. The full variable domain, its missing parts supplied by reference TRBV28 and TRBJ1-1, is DVKVTQSSRYLVKRTGEKVFLECVQDMDHENMFWYRQDPGLGLRLIYFSYDVKMKEKGDIPEGYSVSREKKERFSLILESASTNQTSMYLCATTNTRNTEAFFGQGTRLTVV.

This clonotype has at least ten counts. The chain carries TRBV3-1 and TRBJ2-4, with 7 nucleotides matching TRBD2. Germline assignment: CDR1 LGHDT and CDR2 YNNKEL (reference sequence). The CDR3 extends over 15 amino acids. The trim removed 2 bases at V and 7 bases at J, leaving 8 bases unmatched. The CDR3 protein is CASSQLYGGRNIQYF. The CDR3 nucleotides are TGTGCCAGCAGCCAACTTTACGGGGGGAGGAACATTCAGTACTTC.

The CDR3 sequence is CSVPSTDTQYF. DNA of the CDR3: TGCAGCGTTCCCTCCACAGATACGCAGTATTTT. The chain uses TRBV29-1 and TRBJ2-3; D gene ambiguous. The CDR3 extends over 11 amino acids. In germline, CDR1 is SQVTM, CDR2 ANQGSEA. V dropped 5 bases and J dropped 2 bases, with 5 bases sitting between them.

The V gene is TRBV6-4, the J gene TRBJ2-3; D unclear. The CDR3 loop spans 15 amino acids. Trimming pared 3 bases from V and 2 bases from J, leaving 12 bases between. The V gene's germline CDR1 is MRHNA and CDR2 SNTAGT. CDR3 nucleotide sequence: TGTGCCAGCAGTGAGTCGGCAAGCATCACAGATACGCAGTATTTT. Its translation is CASSESASITDTQYF.

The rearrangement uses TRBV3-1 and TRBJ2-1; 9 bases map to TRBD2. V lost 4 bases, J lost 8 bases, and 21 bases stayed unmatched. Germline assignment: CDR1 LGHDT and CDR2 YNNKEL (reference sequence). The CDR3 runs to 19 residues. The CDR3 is CASSPWDWREGRGMDEQFF. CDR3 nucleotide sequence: TGTGCCAGCAGCCCCTGGGACTGGCGGGAGGGCCGGGGGATGGATGAGCAGTTCTTC.

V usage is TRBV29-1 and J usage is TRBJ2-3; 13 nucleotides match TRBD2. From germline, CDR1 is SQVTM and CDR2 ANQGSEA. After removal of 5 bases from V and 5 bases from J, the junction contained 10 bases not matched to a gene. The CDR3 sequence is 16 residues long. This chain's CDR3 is CSVQGGLAGVEDTQYF. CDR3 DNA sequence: TGCAGCGTTCAAGGCGGACTAGCGGGAGTTGAAGATACGCAGTATTTT.

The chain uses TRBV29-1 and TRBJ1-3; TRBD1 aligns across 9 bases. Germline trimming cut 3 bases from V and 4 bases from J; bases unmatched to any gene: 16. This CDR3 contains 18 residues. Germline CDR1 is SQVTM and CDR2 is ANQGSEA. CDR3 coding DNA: TGCAGCGTTGACGGGACAGGGAGTGAGAGGAAGCTGGGAAACACCATATATTTT. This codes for CSVDGTGSERKLGNTIYF.

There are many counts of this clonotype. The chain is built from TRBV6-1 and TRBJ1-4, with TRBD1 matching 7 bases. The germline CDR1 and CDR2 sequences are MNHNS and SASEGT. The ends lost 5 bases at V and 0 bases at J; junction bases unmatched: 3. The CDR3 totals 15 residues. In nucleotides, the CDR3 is TGTGCCAGCAGTTCCAGGGGGGCAACTAATGAAAAACTGTTTTTT. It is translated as CASSSRGATNEKLFF.

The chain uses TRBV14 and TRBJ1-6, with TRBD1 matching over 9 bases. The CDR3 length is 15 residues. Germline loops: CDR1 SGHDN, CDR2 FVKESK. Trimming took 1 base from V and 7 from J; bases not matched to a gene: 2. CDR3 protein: CASSQVGTGNSPLHF. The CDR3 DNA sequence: TGTGCCAGCAGCCAAGTGGGGACAGGGAATTCACCCCTCCACTTT.

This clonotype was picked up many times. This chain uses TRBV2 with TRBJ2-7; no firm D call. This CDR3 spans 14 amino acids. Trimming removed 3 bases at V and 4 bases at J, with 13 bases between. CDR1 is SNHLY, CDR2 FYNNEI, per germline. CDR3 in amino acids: CASSEDPIRYEQYF. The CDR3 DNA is TGTGCCAGCAGTGAGGATCCTATTCGTTACGAGCAGTACTTC.